The clone carrying this T cell receptor beta chain appeared many times. Its target is not known. Both iRepertoire HTBI primers and Arm-PCR of CDR3 regions were used to build the TCR beta libraries. TCRdb re-analysed the multiplex PCR reads in MiXCR, keeping a single row per CDR3 protein. The sample yields approximately 390,000 distinct CDR3 sequences, about 17% seen once. These data belong to a study of regulatory T cells in long-lasting Graves disease. Study overall: Antithyroid drugs had been taken under 3 months by newly diagnosed Graves' patients. The study, taken as a whole, reports: Persistent disease was associated with favored TRBV28 usage and with favored use of TRBJ1-2 and TRBJ2-5.

Stated time point: newly diagnosed GD, antithyroid drugs for less than 3 months. PBMCs were the source of the RNA used for TCR sequencing. This CDR3 is 14 amino acids long. The germline V gene has CDR1 LGHDT and CDR2 YNNKEL (reference sequence). The germline V and J ends were trimmed by 1 base and 1 base, with 7 bases remaining between them. These records were also assigned to another study, of T cells in Graves' hyperthyroidism and ophthalmopathy. As reported in that work: Separating ophthalmopathy from stable hyperthyroidism was achieved by a 13 V-J model.

The chain employs TRBV3-1 and TRBJ1-2; D gene unclear. The TCR originated in a woman aged 18 to 35 with Graves disease. The sequencing used peripheral blood mononuclear cells (PBMCs), collected at new diagnosis, from a patient treated with antithyroid drugs. This CDR3 reads CASSQGQNNYGYTF. CDR3 sequence (DNA): TGTGCCAGCAGCCAAGGCCAGAATAACTATGGCTACACCTTC.